This T cell receptor (beta chain) is from a study of blood T cell repertoires in COVID-19. The data were produced by immunoSEQ multiplex PCR, yet TCRdb's version contains in-frame clones alone and is incomplete. Of fewer than 250,000 clones listed, roughly four fifths are singletons. V shed 4 bases and J shed 5 bases, with 21 bases lying between them. This CDR3 is 17 amino acids long. The V gene's germline CDR1 is MNHEY and CDR2 SVGEGT. The sample comprised peripheral blood. The sequence was collected from a woman aged 80 or over with acute or convalescent COVID-19. This sequence joins TRBV6-2 or TRBV6-3 and TRBJ1-5, with D perhaps matching TRBD1 (6 bases). The CDR3 DNA reads as TGTGCCAGCAGTTCCAAACCCACCGGGAACAGGGATCAGCCCCAGCATTTT. This encodes CASSSKPTGNRDQPQHF.